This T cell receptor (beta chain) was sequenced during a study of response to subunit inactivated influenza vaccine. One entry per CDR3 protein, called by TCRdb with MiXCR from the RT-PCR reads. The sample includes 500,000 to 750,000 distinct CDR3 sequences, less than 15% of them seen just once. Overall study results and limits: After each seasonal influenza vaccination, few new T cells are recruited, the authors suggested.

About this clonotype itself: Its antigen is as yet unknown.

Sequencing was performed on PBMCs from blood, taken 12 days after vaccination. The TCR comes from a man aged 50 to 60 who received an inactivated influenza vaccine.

Here the CDR3 DNA reads TGCAGTGCAAAAGCAAGCGGGATCCTCCAAGAGACCCAGTACTTC. The encoded protein is CSAKASGILQETQYF. The chain has TRBV20-1 and TRBJ2-5; 7 positions match TRBD2. Germline CDR1 reads DFQATT; CDR2 reads SNEGSKA (reference sequence). The CDR3 extends over 15 amino acids. V lost 6 bases and J lost 1; bases outside the gene matches: 11.